This entry lists 20 T cell receptor beta chains sequenced from one sample in a study of response to subunit inactivated influenza vaccine. TCRdb re-derived calls from the RT-PCR reads in MiXCR, one entry per CDR3 protein. Of 530,000 or so distinct CDR3 sequences listed, around 15% are singletons. The source material was PBMCs from blood, sampled about 13 days after vaccination. The origin of the receptors is a man aged 45-65 years who received an inactivated influenza vaccine.

The sample holds many counts of this clonotype. This chain uses TRBV6-2 or TRBV6-3 with TRBJ2-7, with TRBD1 identical over 7 bases. CDR1 is MNHEY, CDR2 SVGEGT, per germline. After removal of 6 bases from V and 0 bases from J, the junction contained 8 bases not matched to a gene. The CDR3 has 15 residues. CDR3 protein: CASRVDRLASYEQYF. In nucleotides, the CDR3 is TGTGCCAGCAGAGTGGACAGGTTAGCCTCCTACGAGCAGTACTTC.

The CDR3 DNA is TGTGCCAGCAAGGGACTTTCCTACGAGCAGTACTTC. Translation: CASKGLSYEQYF. The chain carries TRBV28 and TRBJ2-7; D might be TRBD2 (6 bases). The CDR3 totals 12 residues. V was shortened by 7 bases and J by 1 base, with 8 bases between the two germline ends. CDR1 and CDR2 from the germline V gene are MDHEN and SYDVKM.

This chain links TRBV5-1 with TRBJ2-2; D is unclear. The germline V gene encodes CDR1 SGHRS and CDR2 YFSETQ. The CDR3 is 15 amino acids. V was trimmed by 4 bases and J by 6 bases, leaving 16 bases between them. The CDR3 region is CASSLTGSIPGELFF. The CDR3 DNA sequence: TGCGCCAGCAGCCTGACCGGATCGATTCCCGGGGAGCTGTTTTTT.

The gene calls are TRBV5-1 and TRBJ2-3; either TRBD1 or TRBD2 may fit D (5 bases each). Looked up from germline, CDR1 is SGHRS and CDR2 is YFSETQ. The CDR3 runs 16 residues. The V end was cut by 2 bases, the J end by 0 bases, with 13 bases between. The CDR3 region is CASSFMGRRSTDTQYF. CDR3 bases: TGCGCCAGCAGCTTCATGGGACGGCGAAGCACAGATACGCAGTATTTT.

In its sample, this clonotype was seen a few times. This chain connects TRBV7-9 to TRBJ1-1; D is possibly TRBD1 (5 bases). Germline assignment: CDR1 SEHNR and CDR2 FQNEAQ (reference sequence). V dropped 4 bases and J dropped 1 base, with 10 bases sitting between them. The CDR3 loop spans 14 amino acids. CDR3 DNA: TGTGCCAGCAGCTCCGGGACTCAGAACACTGAAGCTTTCTTT. It translates to CASSSGTQNTEAFF.

Only a few counts were recorded for this clonotype. The chain employs TRBV12-3 or TRBV12-4 and TRBJ1-4; D is uncertain. There are 14 residues in the CDR3. The V gene lost 1 base and the J gene lost 6 bases, with 9 bases spanning the gap. The CDR3 loop reads CASSLGQRHEKLFF. The CDR3 nucleotides are TGTGCCAGCAGTTTAGGGCAGCGACATGAAAAACTGTTTTTT.

This clonotype was seen a handful of times. V and J are TRBV10-3 and TRBJ2-7; 7 bases agree with TRBD1. From germline, CDR1 is ENHRY and CDR2 SYGVKD. The CDR3 is made up of 14 amino acids. V was clipped by 4 bases and J by 3 bases; unmatched bases: 6. The CDR3 region is CAISGRDRDYEQYF. CDR3 in DNA: TGTGCCATCAGTGGCCGGGACAGAGACTACGAGCAGTACTTC.

This chain uses TRBV5-1 with TRBJ2-1, with D perhaps assigned TRBD1 or TRBD2 (5 bases each). Germline V gene sequence: CDR1 SGHRS, CDR2 YFSETQ. The ends were cut back, 0 bases at V and 5 bases at J, with 27 bases in the middle. This CDR3 comprises 20 residues. Written as DNA, the CDR3 is TGCGCCAGCAGCTTGGAGCCCCTTGGATTGAGGGGCGGAGGAGACAATGAGCAGTTCTTC. This sequence encodes CASSLEPLGLRGGGDNEQFF.

The chain links TRBV5-1 to TRBJ2-7, with D perhaps TRBD2 (6 bases). V lost 4 bases and J 0 bases, leaving 14 bases between the germline ends. The germline CDR1 and CDR2 sequences are SGHRS and YFSETQ. This CDR3 has 15 residues. The CDR3 loop is CASSLGDWSSYEQYF. The DNA of the CDR3 is TGCGCCAGCAGCCTTGGGGACTGGAGCTCCTACGAGCAGTACTTC. Full variable domain (rest looked up from reference TRBV5-1 and TRBJ2-7): KAGVTQTPRYLIKTRGQQVTLSCSPISGHRSVSWYQQTPGQGLQFLFEYFSETQRNKGNFPGRFSGRQFSNSRSEMNVSTLELGDSALYLCASSLGDWSSYEQYFGPGTRLTVT.

The chain employs TRBV20-1 and TRBJ1-1, with TRBD1 as a possible D gene (6 bases). Looked up from germline, CDR1 is DFQATT and CDR2 is SNEGSKA (reference sequence). Between the trimmed V and J ends, which lost 6 bases and 10 bases, there was a span of 24 bases. There are 14 residues in the CDR3. The CDR3 DNA sequence: TGCAGTGCCCAGACAGGAAGAGGAGGGGAAGGAGCTTTCTTT. Residues: CSAQTGRGGEGAFF.

V is TRBV7-2 and J is TRBJ2-3; D gene ambiguous. This CDR3 has 12 residues. Trimming took off 3 bases at V and 6 bases at J, with 7 bases between the two ends. Germline assignment: CDR1 SGHTA and CDR2 FQGNSA. The DNA of the CDR3 is TGTGCCAGCAGCTTGTACTCGGATACGCAGTATTTT. This gives the protein CASSLYSDTQYF.

This clonotype was seen more than once but under ten times. V usage is TRBV12-3 or TRBV12-4 and J usage is TRBJ1-2; the D is unclear. Trimming left V 6 bases short and J 7 bases short, with 15 bases between. This CDR3 spans 13 amino acids. The CDR3 sequence is CASRTVRAGGYTF. Written as DNA, the CDR3 is TGTGCCAGCAGAACGGTCCGGGCCGGTGGCTACACCTTC.

This clonotype was recorded a few times. This chain joins TRBV6-2 or TRBV6-3 and TRBJ2-7; 11 bases are shared with TRBD2. The germline V gene encodes CDR1 MNHEY and CDR2 SVGEGT. With 6 bases clipped from V and 2 bases from J, the junction kept 6 bases outside the gene matches. CDR3 length: 15 residues. The CDR3 DNA reads as TGTGCCAGCAGAATACTAGCGGGAGCAACCTACGAGCAGTACTTC. Its translation: CASRILAGATYEQYF.

This clonotype was counted only a few times. J is TRBJ2-3 and V is TRBV7-2; 8 nucleotides agree with TRBD2. The CDR3 contains 16 residues. The V gene's germline CDR1 is SGHTA and CDR2 FQGNSA. The junction had 13 bases not matched to a gene; V was cut back by 4 bases and J by 7 bases. CDR3: CASSSGIAGTRNTQYF. CDR3 nucleotide sequence: TGTGCCAGCAGCTCCGGGATAGCGGGGACCCGTAATACGCAGTATTTT.

This clonotype was seen only a few times. V and J are TRBV30 and TRBJ2-1; the D is unclear. Germline values: CDR1 GTSNPN, CDR2 SVGIG (reference sequence). The germline V and J ends were trimmed by 8 bases and 4 bases, with 12 bases remaining between them. This CDR3 is built from 12 residues. DNA for the CDR3: TGTGCCCTGGTTCAGGCGTACAATGAGCAGTTCTTC. Translating gives CALVQAYNEQFF.

This chain joins TRBV4-2 and TRBJ2-5, with D perhaps TRBD1 (6 bases). Germline V CDR1 and CDR2: LGHNA, YNFKEQ. The length of the CDR3 is 15 residues. The V end lost 4 bases, the J end lost 1 base, and 13 bases lay between the germline ends. The CDR3 DNA sequence: TGTGCCAGCAGCCGTATGGGACAACCCCAAGAGACCCAGTACTTC. It is translated as CASSRMGQPQETQYF.

In nucleotides, the CDR3 is TGTGCCAGCAGCCGCGGGCAATTTAGCGGGAGAACGGACGGGGAGCTGTTTTTT. Translating gives CASSRGQFSGRTDGELFF. The chain couples TRBV11-1 to TRBJ2-2, with 9 positions matching TRBD2. The CDR3 runs 18 residues. The J segment lost 7 bases and the V segment lost 5 bases, leaving 17 bases of the junction unmatched. CDR1 is SGHAT, CDR2 FQDESV, per germline (reference sequence).

This clonotype was observed a handful of times. J is TRBJ2-7 and V is TRBV6-2 or TRBV6-3; D uncertain. V was pared by 4 bases and J by 3 bases, with 22 bases between. Germline V gene lookup returns CDR1 MNHEY and CDR2 SVGEGT. The CDR3 contains 17 residues. The CDR3 DNA follows: TGTGCCAGCAGTTTAGCCTCACAGACCAGCCTACACTACGAGCAGTACTTC. Translation: CASSLASQTSLHYEQYF.

This clonotype was observed a few times. This chain connects TRBV5-6 to TRBJ2-7, with D possibly being TRBD1 (6 bases). Trimming left V 0 bases short and J 5 bases short, with 9 bases between. Germline V gene data show CDR1 as SGHDT and CDR2 as YYEEEE. This CDR3 has 13 residues. The CDR3 DNA sequence: TGTGCCAGCAGCTTGGTCCAGGGGCACGAGCAGTACTTC. Amino acids: CASSLVQGHEQYF.

The chain joins TRBV5-1 to TRBJ2-6; perhaps TRBD1 as D (5 bases). The germline V gene encodes CDR1 SGHRS and CDR2 YFSETQ. Trimming pared 1 base from V and 0 bases from J, leaving 20 bases between. The CDR3 has 20 amino acids. CDR3 sequence (DNA): TGCGCCAGCAGCTTGTCGTCAGGGCCTATCTCTCTCTCTGGGGCCAACGTCCTGACTTTC. Protein: CASSLSSGPISLSGANVLTF.